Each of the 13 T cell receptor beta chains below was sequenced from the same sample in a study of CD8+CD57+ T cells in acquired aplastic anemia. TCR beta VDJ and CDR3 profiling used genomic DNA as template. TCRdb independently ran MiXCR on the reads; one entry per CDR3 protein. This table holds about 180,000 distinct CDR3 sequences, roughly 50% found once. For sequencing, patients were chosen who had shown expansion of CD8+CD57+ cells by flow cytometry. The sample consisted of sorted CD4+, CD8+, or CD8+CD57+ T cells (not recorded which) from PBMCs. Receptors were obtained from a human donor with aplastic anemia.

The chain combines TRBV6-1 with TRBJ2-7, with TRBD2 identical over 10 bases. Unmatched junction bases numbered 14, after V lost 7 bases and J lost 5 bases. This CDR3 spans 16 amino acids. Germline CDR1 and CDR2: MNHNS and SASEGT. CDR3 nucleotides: TGTGCCAGCACCCTCCGAAGCGGGGGGGCCTTCGACGAGCAGTACTTC. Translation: CASTLRSGGAFDEQYF.

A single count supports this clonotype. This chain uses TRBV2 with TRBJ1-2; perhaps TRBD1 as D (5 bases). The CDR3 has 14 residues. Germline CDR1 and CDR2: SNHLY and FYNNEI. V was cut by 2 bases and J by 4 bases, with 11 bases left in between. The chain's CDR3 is CASSESHRTYGYTF. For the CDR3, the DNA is TGTGCCAGCAGTGAAAGTCACAGGACCTATGGCTACACCTTC.

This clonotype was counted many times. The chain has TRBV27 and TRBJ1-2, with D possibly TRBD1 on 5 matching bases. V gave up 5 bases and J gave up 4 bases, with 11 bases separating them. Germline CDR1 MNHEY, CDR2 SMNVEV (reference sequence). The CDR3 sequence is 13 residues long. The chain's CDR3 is CASSLPGGYGYTF. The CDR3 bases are TGTGCCAGCAGTCTCCCGGGGGGCTATGGCTACACCTTC.

The CDR3 sequence: CASSGQASNSPLHF. The CDR3 DNA reads TGTGCCAGCAGCGGACAGGCTTCTAATTCACCCCTCCACTTT. The chain has TRBV9 and TRBJ1-6; perhaps TRBD1 as D (6 bases). The CDR3 sequence is 14 residues long. Germline V gives CDR1 SGDLS, CDR2 YYNGEE. The germline V and J ends were trimmed by 3 bases and 6 bases, with 10 bases remaining between them.

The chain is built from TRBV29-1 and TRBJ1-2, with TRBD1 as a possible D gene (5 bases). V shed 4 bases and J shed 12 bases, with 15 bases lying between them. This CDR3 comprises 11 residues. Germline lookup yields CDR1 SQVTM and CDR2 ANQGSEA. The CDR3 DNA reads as TGCAGCGTTGGACAGCTAACTGGAAACACCTTC. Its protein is CSVGQLTGNTF. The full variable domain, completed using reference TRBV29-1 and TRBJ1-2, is SAVISQKPSRDICQRGTSLTIQCQVDSQVTMMFWYRQQPGQSLTLIATANQGSEATYESGFVIDKFPISRPNLTFSTLTVSNMSPEDSSIYLCSVGQLTGNTFGSGTRLTVV.

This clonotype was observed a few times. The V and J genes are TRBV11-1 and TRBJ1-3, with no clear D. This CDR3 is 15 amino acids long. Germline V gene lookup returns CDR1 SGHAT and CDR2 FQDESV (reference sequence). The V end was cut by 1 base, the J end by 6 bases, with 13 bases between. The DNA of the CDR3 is TGTGCCAGCAGCTTAGTAAAAGAATACGTAAACACCATATATTTT. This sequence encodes CASSLVKEYVNTIYF.

The CDR3 region is CSANHYEQYF. The CDR3 DNA reads TGCAGTGCTAACCACTACGAGCAGTACTTC. This chain joins TRBV20-1 and TRBJ2-7; D gene unclear. This CDR3 spans 10 amino acids. The germline gives CDR1 DFQATT, CDR2 SNEGSKA (reference sequence). With 4 bases removed from V and 3 bases from J, the gap between germline ends came to 4 bases.

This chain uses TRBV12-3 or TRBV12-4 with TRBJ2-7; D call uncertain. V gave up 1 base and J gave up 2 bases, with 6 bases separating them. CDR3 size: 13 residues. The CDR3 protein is CASSLERTYEQYF. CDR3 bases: TGTGCCAGCAGTTTAGAACGTACCTACGAGCAGTACTTC.

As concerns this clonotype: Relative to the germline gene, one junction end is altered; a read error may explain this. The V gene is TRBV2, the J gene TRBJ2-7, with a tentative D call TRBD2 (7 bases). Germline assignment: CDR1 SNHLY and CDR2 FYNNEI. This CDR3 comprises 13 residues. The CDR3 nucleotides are TGTGCCAGCAGTGCAGGGGACTACTACGGGCAGTACTTC. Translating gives CASSAGDYYGQYF.

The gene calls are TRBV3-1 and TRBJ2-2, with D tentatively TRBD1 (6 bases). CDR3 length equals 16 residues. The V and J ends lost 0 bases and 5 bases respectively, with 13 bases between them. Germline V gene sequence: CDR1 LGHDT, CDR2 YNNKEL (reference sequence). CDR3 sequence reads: CASSQDPGQLTGELFF. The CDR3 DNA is TGTGCCAGCAGCCAAGATCCCGGACAGTTAACCGGGGAGCTGTTTTTT.

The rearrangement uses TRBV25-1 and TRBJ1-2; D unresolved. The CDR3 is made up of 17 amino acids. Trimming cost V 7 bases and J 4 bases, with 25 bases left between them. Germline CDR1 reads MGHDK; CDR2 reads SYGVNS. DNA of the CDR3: TGTGCCAGCACCCCTCAATCGGATTACGGTGGGATCTATGGCTACACCTTC. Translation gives CASTPQSDYGGIYGYTF.

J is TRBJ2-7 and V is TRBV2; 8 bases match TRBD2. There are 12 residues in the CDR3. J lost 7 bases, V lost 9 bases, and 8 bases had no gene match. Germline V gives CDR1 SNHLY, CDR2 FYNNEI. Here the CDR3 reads CARRSGGGEQYF. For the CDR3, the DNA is TGTGCCAGGAGGTCGGGGGGGGGGGAGCAGTACTTC.

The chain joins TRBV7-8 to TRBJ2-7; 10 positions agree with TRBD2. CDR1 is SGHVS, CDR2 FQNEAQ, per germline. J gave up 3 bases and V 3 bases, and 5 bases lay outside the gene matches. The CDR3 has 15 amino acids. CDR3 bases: TGTGCCAGCAGCTTGGCTAGCGGGGGAAACTACGAGCAGTACTTC. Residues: CASSLASGGNYEQYF.